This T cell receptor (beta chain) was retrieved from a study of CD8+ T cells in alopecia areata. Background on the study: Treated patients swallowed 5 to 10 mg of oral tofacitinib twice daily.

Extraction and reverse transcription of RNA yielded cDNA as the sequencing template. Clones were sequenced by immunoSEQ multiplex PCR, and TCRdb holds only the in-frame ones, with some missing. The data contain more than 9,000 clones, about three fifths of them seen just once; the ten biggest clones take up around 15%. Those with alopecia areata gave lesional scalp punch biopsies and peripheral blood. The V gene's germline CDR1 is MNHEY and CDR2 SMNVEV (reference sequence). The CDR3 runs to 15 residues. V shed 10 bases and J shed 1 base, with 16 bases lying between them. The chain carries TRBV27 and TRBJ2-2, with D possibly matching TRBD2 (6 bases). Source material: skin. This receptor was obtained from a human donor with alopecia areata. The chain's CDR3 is CATRRREGNTGELFF. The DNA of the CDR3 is TGTGCCACCCGCCGGCGGGAAGGGAACACCGGGGAGCTGTTTTTT.